This TCR beta chain is drawn from a study of T cells after yellow fever vaccination. A process of 5'RACE template switching, which added a universal primer site and UMIs, was used to make TCR cDNA. TCRdb reanalysed the 5' RACE reads using MiXCR and keeps one entry per CDR3 protein. The sample has 510,000 or so distinct CDR3 sequences, about a fifth seen once. Notes on this clonotype: The antigen remains unidentified.

The ends lost 3 bases at V and 6 bases at J; junction bases unmatched: 9. The CDR3 has 17 amino acids. Germline V gene lookup returns CDR1 MGHRA and CDR2 YSYEKL. Study observations and caveats: Researchers cautioned that FACS-sorted repertoires could harbor abundant clonotypes contaminating from the bulk population. Only a small proportion of the clonotypes turned up in both the CD4 and the CD8 compartments, likely arising from convergent recombination.

The rearrangement links TRBV4-1 to TRBJ2-2; the match to TRBD2 covers 11 bases. Sequences were derived from PBMCs, sampled 15 days after the yellow fever booster vaccination. This TCR came from a man aged 25-45 years who received the YFV17D yellow fever vaccine. The CDR3 DNA sequence: TGCGCCAGCAGCCAGGAGGGTACTAGCGGGAGTCCCGGGGAGCTGTTTTTT. Encoded protein: CASSQEGTSGSPGELFF.